Given below is one T cell receptor beta chain in context. This clonotype was counted many times. Its antigen is still unknown. Base qualities are not at hand, and no much larger clone is one base apart. The method behind the library was RACE. Sequencing took place on a NextSeq 500. During library preparation, unique molecular identifiers were attached to individual cDNA molecules so that TCRs could be counted in a quantitative, reproducible way. Each blood RNA sample was used to sequence both TCR alpha and TCR beta chains. The authors' pipeline ran thus. The median number of TCRs per sample was approximately 96,000, ranging from about 20,000 to 750,000. V, J and CDR3 annotation of the TCR reads was performed with the Decombinator software suite. Every sample was subsampled to the same number of TCRs (28,000) for the PS versus PT1 abundance plots. TCRs were defined as expanded if absent before sensitization and observed at least eight times at the 2-week time point. Clones were called with MiXCR by TCRdb after fastp trimmed the public reads at Q25, and only in-frame beta chains were retained. Every distinct CDR3 protein forms one entry, paired with its most common genes and DNA. The V and J calls and clone size are TCRdb's, not the authors'. In all, the sample holds some 380,000 distinct CDR3 sequences, and 4.8% of those were seen once. The top ten constitute 2% to 2.5% of the sample.

This sample stems from a study of human T cells and chemical hapten exposure (dated by TCRdb to the early 2020s). Background for the entire study: For sensitization, 2% DPC in acetone was applied to an approximately 2 cm by approximately 2 cm area of upper inner arm skin. Throughout the roughly 24-week study period, patients were also given weekly therapeutic DPC doses on the scalp. Patch testing on the upper back used Finn chambers containing 0.01% DPC, with scoring done after 6 days according to International Contact Dermatitis Research Group standards. Most of the patients in the cohort were female, and the cohort covered alopecia areata with under or over 50% scalp involvement, alopecia totalis and alopecia universalis. The libraries were sequenced as a pool, and the TCR yield per sample differed mostly because of small variations in library volumes within the pool. Peripheral blood TCR repertoire changes were tracked in vivo in alopecia patients during primary and secondary sensitization to the hapten diphenylcyclopropenone (DPC). Blood was sampled from patients pre-sensitization (week 0) and at 2, 6 and about 24 weeks after DPC sensitization. For TCR sequencing, blood came from over 25 alopecia patients at anywhere from one to four time points (pre-sensitization, 2, 6 and 24 weeks).

The sample's time point label, in plain terms: patch test 1, 2 weeks after DPC sensitization. What the treatment or condition label conveys for this sample: therapeutic diphenylcyclopropenone sensitization with weekly scalp DPC. At each patch-test visit, blood was drawn before the patch test was applied. Patients were considered eligible if aged 18 to 70, diagnosed with alopecia and deemed suitable for DPC therapy, and patients were excluded if pregnant. Unfractionated whole blood was collected in Tempus Blood RNA tubes, and total RNA was extracted from that blood. What the authors observed across the whole study: Because all patients had alopecia, a presumed autoimmune disease, the immune response of the patients might differ from that of healthy individuals. No change with DPC sensitization was found in the number of TCRs above 1 in 1000 frequency, and no evidence of global repertoire structure alterations was found. Compared with pre-sensitization or healthy control sets, expanded TCRs formed significantly more large CDR3 similarity clusters, which is consistent with antigen-driven responses. Patch test score correlated positively with the number of PT1 expanded TCRs, reaching significance at thresholds 8, 16 and 32 but not at 4. After repeated subsampling, changes were observed in the strength of the expansion versus patch-test correlation and in the threshold at which the correlation became significant.

From its cysteine to its phenylalanine, the CDR3 spans 15 amino acids. Only the CDR3 portion is preserved as DNA: 45 bases, with reading frame beginning at the first base. Trimming removed 2 bases from V and 0 bases from J, leaving 9 bases between the germline ends. Per the germline V gene, KGHSH is the CDR1 and LQKENI is the CDR2. Material: whole blood, obtained in connection with sensitization to the hapten diphenylcyclopropenone (DPC). The TCR originated in a woman aged 50 to 60 with alopecia areata. Some clones in this sample may be carry-over from other donors' samples. The chain couples TRBV18 to TRBJ2-3; the D gene remains uncertain. CDR3 sequence: CASSPLATSTDTQYF. The nucleotide sequence reads TGTGCCAGCTCACCATTAGCCACTAGCACAGATACGCAGTATTTT.